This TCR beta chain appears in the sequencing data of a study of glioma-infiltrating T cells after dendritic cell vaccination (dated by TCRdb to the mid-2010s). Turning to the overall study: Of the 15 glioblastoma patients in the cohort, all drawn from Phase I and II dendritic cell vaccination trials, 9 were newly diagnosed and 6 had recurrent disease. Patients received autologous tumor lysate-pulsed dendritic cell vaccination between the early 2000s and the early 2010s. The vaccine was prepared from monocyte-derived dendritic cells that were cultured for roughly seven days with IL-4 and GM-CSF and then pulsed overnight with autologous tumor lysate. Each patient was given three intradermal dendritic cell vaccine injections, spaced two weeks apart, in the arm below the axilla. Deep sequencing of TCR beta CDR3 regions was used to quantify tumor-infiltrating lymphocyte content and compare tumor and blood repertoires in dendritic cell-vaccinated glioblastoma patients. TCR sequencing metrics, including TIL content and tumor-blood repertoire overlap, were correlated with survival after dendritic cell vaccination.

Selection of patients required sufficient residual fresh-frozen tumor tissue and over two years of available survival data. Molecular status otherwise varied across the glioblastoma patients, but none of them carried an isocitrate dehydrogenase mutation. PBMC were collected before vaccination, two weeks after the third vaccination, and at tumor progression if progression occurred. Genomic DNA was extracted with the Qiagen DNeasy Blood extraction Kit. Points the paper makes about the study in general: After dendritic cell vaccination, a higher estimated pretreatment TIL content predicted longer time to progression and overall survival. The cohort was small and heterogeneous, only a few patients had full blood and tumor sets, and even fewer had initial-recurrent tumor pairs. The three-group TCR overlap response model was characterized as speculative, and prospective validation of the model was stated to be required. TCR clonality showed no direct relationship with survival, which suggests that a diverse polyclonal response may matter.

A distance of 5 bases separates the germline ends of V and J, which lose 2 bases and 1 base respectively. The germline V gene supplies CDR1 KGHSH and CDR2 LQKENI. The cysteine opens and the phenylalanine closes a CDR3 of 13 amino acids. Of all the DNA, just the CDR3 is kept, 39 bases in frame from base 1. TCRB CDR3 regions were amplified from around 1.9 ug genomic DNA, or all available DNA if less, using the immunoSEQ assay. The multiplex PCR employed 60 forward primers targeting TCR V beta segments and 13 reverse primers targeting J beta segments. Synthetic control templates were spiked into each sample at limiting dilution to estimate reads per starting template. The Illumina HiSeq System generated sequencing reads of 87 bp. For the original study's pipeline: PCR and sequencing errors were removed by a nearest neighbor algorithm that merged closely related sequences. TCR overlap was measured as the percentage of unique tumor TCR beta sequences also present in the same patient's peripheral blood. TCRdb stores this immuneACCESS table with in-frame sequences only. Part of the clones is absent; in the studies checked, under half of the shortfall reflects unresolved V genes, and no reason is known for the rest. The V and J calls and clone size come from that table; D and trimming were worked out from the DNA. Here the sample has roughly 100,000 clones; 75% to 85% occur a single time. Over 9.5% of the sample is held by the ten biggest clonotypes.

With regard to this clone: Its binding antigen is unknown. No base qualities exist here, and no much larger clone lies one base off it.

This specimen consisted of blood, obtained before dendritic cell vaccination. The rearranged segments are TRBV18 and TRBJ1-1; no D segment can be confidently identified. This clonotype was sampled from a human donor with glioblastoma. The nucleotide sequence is TGTGCCAGCTCACCAGGCAGGAACACTGAAGCTTTCTTT. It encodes CASSPGRNTEAFF.